Listed here are 5 T cell receptor beta chains from one sample, sequenced in a study of PD-1 blockade in classical Hodgkin lymphoma. Every one of the patients relapsed after autologous stem cell transplantation (brentuximab vedotin exposure was variable). Isolated CD8+ T cells were derived from thawed PBMCs through magnetic negative selection. Sequenced by immunoSEQ multiplex PCR; TCRdb stores in-frame clones only, minus some. Of under 2,000 clones listed, 63% were seen once; the top ten hold approximately 50%. Sequenced here: CD8+ T cells from blood, sampled at baseline. The source is a human donor with classical Hodgkin lymphoma.

The V gene is TRBV6-9, the J gene TRBJ2-7; D might be TRBD1 (6 bases). Trimming shortened V by 3 bases and J by 2 bases, and 11 bases separated the two germline ends. CDR1 is MNHGY and CDR2 is SVAAGI in the germline V gene. This CDR3 is 14 amino acids long. The CDR3 DNA is TGTGCCAGCAGTTACGACGCAGGGGCCTACGAGCAGTACTTC. Protein: CASSYDAGAYEQYF.

V is TRBV5-6 and J is TRBJ1-1; a possible D gene is TRBD1 (6 bases). CDR1 is SGHDT and CDR2 is YYEEEE in the germline V gene. This CDR3 is built from 18 residues. Trimming removed 1 base at V and 0 bases at J, with 19 bases between. DNA for the CDR3: TGTGCCAGCAGCTTGTGGGGGTGGGCAGGGGAGATGAACACTGAAGCTTTCTTT. Translation: CASSLWGWAGEMNTEAFF.

The rearrangement links TRBV5-6 to TRBJ2-7; 10 bases are a match to TRBD1. V lost 4 bases and J lost 7; bases outside the gene matches: 11. The length of the CDR3 is 15 residues. Germline assignment: CDR1 SGHDT and CDR2 YYEEEE. The CDR3 here is CASSGGDRGWREQYF. The DNA for the CDR3 is TGTGCCAGCAGCGGGGGGGACAGGGGTTGGAGAGAGCAGTACTTC.

In its sample, this clone was seen once. The chain couples TRBV4-1 to TRBJ2-3; tentatively, D is TRBD2 (5 bases). V was pared by 0 bases and J by 6 bases, with 13 bases between. Per the germline V gene, CDR1 is MGHRA and CDR2 is YSYEKL. CDR3 length: 15 residues. The DNA for the CDR3 is TGCGCCAGCAGCCAAGATCCATGGGGAGCGGATACGCAGTATTTT. Translated: CASSQDPWGADTQYF.

This clone has a single count. V and J are TRBV7-9 and TRBJ1-1, with 9 nucleotides matching TRBD1. Germline V CDR1 and CDR2: SEHNR, FQNEAQ (reference sequence). The ends lost 6 bases at V and 4 bases at J; junction bases unmatched: 9. CDR3 size: 15 residues. This CDR3 is CASRLSTGGGTEAFF. The CDR3 nucleotides are TGTGCCAGCAGACTCTCGACAGGGGGAGGCACTGAAGCTTTCTTT.